This TCR beta chain appears in the sequencing data of a study of CD8 T cells in ankylosing spondylitis. This clonotype was picked up a small number of times. Antigen specificity is unknown. Trimming left V 6 bases short and J 4 bases short, with 15 bases between. The CDR3 is made up of 14 amino acids. Per germline, CDR1 MNHEY and CDR2 SVGAGI. Quantitative barcoded 5'-RACE was used to prepare TCR beta libraries. In TCRdb, the 5' RACE reads were re-called with MiXCR into one record per CDR3 protein. The table lists under 200,000 distinct CDR3 sequences, roughly 10% of them singletons, with about 15% in the top ten. Whole-study results and caveats: Seemingly characteristic of ankylosing spondylitis blood was a TCR beta motif consisting of 7 or 8 highly homologous variants. Researchers reportedly found disease-linked clones significantly enriched in matched ankylosing spondylitis synovial fluid. Researchers report that disease-linked clones proved CD8+ and relatively rare in peripheral blood.

What was sequenced was blood, either unsorted or a sorted T cell fraction (not recorded which). The TCR was taken from a female donor with ankylosing spondylitis or in good health (not recorded which). The V gene is TRBV6-5, the J gene TRBJ1-2; no clear D. The CDR3 nucleotides are TGTGCCAGCAGCCTTACACGAAGCGCCTATGGCTACACCTTC. Translated: CASSLTRSAYGYTF.